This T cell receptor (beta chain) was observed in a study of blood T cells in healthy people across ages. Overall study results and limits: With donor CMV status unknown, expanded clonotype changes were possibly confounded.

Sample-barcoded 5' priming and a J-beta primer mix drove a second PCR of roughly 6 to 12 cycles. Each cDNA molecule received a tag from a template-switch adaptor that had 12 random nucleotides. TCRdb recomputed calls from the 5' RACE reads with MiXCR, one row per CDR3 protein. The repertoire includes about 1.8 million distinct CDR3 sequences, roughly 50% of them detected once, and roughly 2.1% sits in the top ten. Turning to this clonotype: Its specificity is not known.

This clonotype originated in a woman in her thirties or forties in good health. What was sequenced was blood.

CDR3 in amino acids: CASSSRVGRTEAFF. In DNA form, the CDR3 reads TGCGCCAGCAGCTCTCGTGTCGGGAGGACTGAAGCTTTCTTT. The chain links TRBV5-1 to TRBJ1-1; D gene ambiguous. Germline assignment: CDR1 SGHRS and CDR2 YFSETQ. Trimming cost V 3 bases and J 5 bases, with 14 bases left between them. The CDR3 contains 14 residues.